This T cell receptor (beta chain) came from a study of OX40 agonist ivuxolimab in advanced cancers. Study-level information: Participants averaged about 60 years of age (range 23 to 79) and were under 90% male.

Germline CDR1 and CDR2: MNHNY and SVGAGI (reference sequence). This CDR3 is built from 16 residues. V dropped 5 bases and J dropped 0 bases, with 16 bases sitting between them. The assay was immunoSEQ multiplex PCR, and TCRdb's table has in-frame clones only and misses some. The data contain roughly 65,000 clones, 85% to 90% of them singletons. The clonotype originates from an adult with an advanced solid tumor such as melanoma, head and neck, liver or kidney cancer. This specimen consisted of CD4+ or CD8+ T cells sorted from blood, obtained in a trial of the OX40 agonist ivuxolimab. The V call is TRBV6-6, the J call TRBJ1-1, with D hard to call. In DNA form, the CDR3 reads TGTGCCAGCAGTCGTACCCGGGAGTTCATGAACACTGAAGCTTTCTTT. Translation: CASSRTREFMNTEAFF.